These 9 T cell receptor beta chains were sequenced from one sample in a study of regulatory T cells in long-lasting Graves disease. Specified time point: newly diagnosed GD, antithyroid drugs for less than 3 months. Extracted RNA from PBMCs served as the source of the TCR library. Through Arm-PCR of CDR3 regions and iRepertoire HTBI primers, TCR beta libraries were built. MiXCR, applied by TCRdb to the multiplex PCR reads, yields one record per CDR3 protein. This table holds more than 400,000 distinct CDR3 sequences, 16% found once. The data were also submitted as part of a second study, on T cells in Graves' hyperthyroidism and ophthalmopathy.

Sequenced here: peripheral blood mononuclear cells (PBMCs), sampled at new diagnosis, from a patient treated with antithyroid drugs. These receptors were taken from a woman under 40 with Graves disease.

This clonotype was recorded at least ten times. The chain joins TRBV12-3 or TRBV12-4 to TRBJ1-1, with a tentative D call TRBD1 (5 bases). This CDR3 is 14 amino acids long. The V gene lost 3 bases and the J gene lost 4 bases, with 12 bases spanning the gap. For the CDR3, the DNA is TGTGCCAGCAGTTTTTGGGACGGGGGCACTGAAGCTTTCTTT. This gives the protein CASSFWDGGTEAFF.

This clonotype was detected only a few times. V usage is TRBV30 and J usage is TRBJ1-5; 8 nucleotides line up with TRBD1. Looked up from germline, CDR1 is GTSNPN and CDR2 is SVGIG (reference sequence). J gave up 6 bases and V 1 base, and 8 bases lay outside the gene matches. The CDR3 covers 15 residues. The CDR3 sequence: CAWSAGQGGIQPQHF. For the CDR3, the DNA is TGTGCCTGGAGTGCCGGACAGGGCGGGATTCAGCCCCAGCATTTT.

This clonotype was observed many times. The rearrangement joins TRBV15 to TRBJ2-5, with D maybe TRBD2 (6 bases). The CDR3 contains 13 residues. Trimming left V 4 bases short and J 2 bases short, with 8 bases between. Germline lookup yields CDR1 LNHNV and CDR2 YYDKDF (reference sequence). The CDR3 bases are TGTGCCACCAGCACCCGGGGGCAAGAGACCCAGTACTTC. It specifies CATSTRGQETQYF.

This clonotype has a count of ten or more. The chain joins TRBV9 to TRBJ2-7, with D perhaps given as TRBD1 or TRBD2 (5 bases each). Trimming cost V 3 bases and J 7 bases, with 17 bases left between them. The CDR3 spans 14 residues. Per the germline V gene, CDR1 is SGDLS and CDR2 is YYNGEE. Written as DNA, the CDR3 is TGTGCCAGCAGCGCTGCTCCGGGACCCTTTGAGCAGTACTTC. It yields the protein CASSAAPGPFEQYF.

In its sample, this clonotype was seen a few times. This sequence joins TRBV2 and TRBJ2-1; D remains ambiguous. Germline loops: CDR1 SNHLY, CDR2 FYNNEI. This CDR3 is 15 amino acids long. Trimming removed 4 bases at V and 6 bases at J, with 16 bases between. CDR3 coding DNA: TGTGCCAGCAGTGGGGGTCCCCAAACCCTCAATGAGCAGTTCTTC. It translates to CASSGGPQTLNEQFF.

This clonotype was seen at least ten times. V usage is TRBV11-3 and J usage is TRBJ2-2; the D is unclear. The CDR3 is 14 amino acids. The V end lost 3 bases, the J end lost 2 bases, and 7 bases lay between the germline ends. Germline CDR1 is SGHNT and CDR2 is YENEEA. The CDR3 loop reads CASSFSLNTGELFF. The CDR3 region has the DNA TGTGCCAGCAGCTTTAGTCTCAACACCGGGGAGCTGTTTTTT.

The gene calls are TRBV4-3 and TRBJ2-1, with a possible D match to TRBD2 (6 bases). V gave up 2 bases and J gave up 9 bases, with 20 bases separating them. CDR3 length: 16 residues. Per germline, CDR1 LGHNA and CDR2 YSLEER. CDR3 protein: CASSQKTSGSGVEQFF. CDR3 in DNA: TGCGCCAGCAGCCAAAAGACTAGTGGGAGTGGGGTTGAGCAGTTCTTC.

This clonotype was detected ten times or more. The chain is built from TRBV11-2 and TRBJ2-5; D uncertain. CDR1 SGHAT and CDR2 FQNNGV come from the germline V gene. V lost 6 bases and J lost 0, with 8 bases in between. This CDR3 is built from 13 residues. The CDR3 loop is CASSFQNQETQYF. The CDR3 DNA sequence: TGTGCCAGCAGTTTCCAGAACCAAGAGACCCAGTACTTC.

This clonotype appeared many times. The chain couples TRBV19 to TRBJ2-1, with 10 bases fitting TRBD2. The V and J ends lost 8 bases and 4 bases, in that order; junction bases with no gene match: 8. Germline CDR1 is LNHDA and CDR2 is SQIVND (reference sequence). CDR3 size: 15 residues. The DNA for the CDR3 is TGTGCCAGTGCTACAGCGGGAGGGCCTTACAATGAGCAGTTCTTC. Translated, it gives CASATAGGPYNEQFF.